What follows are 5 T cell receptor beta chains derived from one specimen sequenced in a study of post-analysis software for immune sequencing data. Whole-study results and caveats: Compared with controls, patients had more of roughly 5 TRBV segments, including TRBV5-6, TRBV5-1 and TRBV20-1.

The TCR beta cDNA libraries contained unique molecular identifiers. TCRdb recomputed calls from the PCR reads with MiXCR, one row per CDR3 protein. Counted here are some 700,000 distinct CDR3 sequences, more than 50% occurring once; the ten biggest clones make up approximately 11%. No cognate antigen is known for these TCRs. Sequenced material: blood. These receptor sequences come from a girl aged 2-10 years with multiple sclerosis.

The genes are TRBV11-2 and TRBJ2-7, with unresolved D. The end of the DNA fits TRBJ2-5 better, so the J call may be wrong. The CDR3 length is 13 residues. Germline V gives CDR1 SGHAT, CDR2 FQNNGV. CDR3 sequence reads: CASSPVGPETQYF. The CDR3 DNA reads as TGTGCCAGCAGCCCGGTCGGTCCAGAGACCCAGTACTTC.

The CDR3 DNA reads TGTGCCAGCAGCCCTTCGTTAGTGGGGGCCTACAATGAGCAGTTCTTC. It is translated as CASSPSLVGAYNEQFF. V and J are TRBV4-2 and TRBJ2-1; tentatively, D is TRBD1 or TRBD2 (5 bases each). Trimming removed 4 bases from V and 2 bases from J, with 15 bases in between. The germline CDR1 and CDR2 sequences are LGHNA and YNFKEQ. The CDR3 extends over 16 amino acids.

The V call is TRBV6-2 or TRBV6-3, the J call TRBJ1-2; 7 bases align to TRBD1. From germline, CDR1 is MNHEY and CDR2 SVGEGT. After removal of 3 bases from V and 6 bases from J, the junction contained 10 bases not matched to a gene. The CDR3 is 15 amino acids. CDR3 loop: CASSYRFGQANGYTF. The DNA for the CDR3 is TGTGCCAGCAGTTATCGGTTTGGACAGGCCAATGGCTACACCTTC.

The chain carries TRBV2 and TRBJ2-4, with TRBD2 as a possible D gene (6 bases). The J call may be in error: the DNA end matches TRBJ2-5 better. Germline CDR1 is SNHLY and CDR2 is FYNNEI. This CDR3 has 14 amino acids. The CDR3 is CASSTVGPRGTQYF. DNA for the CDR3: TGTGCCAGCAGTACCGTAGGACCGCGGGGGACCCAGTACTTC.

The V call is TRBV9, the J call TRBJ2-5; TRBD2 is a possible D gene (6 bases). Germline V gives CDR1 SGDLS, CDR2 YYNGEE. V gave up 1 base and J gave up 2 bases, with 12 bases separating them. The CDR3 spans 15 residues. CDR3 loop: CASSVSGPAQETQYF. CDR3 sequence (DNA): TGTGCCAGCAGCGTAAGCGGGCCGGCACAAGAGACCCAGTACTTC.